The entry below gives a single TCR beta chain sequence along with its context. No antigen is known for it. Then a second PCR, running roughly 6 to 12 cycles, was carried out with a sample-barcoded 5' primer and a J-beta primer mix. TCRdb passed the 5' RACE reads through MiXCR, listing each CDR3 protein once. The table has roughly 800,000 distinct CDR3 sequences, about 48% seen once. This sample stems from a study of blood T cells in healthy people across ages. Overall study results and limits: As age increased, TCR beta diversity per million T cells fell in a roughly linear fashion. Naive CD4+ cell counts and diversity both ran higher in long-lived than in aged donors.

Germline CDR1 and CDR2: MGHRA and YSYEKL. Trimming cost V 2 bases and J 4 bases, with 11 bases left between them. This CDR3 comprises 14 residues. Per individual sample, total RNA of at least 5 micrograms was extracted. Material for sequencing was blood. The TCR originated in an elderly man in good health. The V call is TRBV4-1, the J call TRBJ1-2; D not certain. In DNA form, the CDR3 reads TGCGCCAGCAGCCAATTACAACTCCCCTATGGCTACACCTTC. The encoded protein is CASSQLQLPYGYTF.